The clone carrying this T cell receptor beta chain appeared a few times. Its antigen is currently unknown. Isolated RNA was reverse transcribed in full, so expressed TCRB transcripts were sequenced. Profiled with immunoSEQ multiplex PCR; TCRdb holds only in-frame clones, not every one. The data contain some 350,000 clones, 8.5% to 10% of them singletons. The source of the sample is a study of beta chain features in type 1 diabetes. At the level of the study: In age, gender and cell yields, patients were similar to healthy donors. Study-wide results and caveats: Across all four CD4+ subsets, people with type 1 diabetes showed modestly shorter TCRB CDR3s. Resolution of whether HLA type affects TCRB rearrangement was not achieved here. It was possible that PCR favored shorter templates, equally so in patients and controls.

The CDR3 has 12 amino acids. V shed 3 bases and J shed 6 bases, with 8 bases lying between them. Germline CDR1 reads SEHNR; CDR2 reads FQNEAQ (reference sequence). V gene TRBV7-9 combines with J gene TRBJ1-2, with D possibly matching TRBD1 (6 bases). Sequenced material: central memory CD4+ T cells from blood. The clonotype was recovered from a man aged 25 to 40 with type 1 diabetes. The CDR3: CASSFAGDGYTF. DNA for the CDR3: TGTGCCAGCAGCTTTGCAGGGGATGGCTACACCTTC.